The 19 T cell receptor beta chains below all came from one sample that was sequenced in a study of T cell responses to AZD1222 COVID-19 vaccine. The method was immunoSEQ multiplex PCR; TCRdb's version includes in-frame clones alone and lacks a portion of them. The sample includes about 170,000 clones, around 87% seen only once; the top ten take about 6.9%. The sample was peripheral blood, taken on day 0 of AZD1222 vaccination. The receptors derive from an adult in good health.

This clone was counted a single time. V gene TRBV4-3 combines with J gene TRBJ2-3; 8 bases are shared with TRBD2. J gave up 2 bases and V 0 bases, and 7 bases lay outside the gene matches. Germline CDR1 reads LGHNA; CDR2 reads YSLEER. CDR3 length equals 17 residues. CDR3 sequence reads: CASSQDRGGPFTDTQYF. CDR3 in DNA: TGCGCCAGCAGCCAAGATCGCGGGGGGCCCTTCACAGATACGCAGTATTTT.

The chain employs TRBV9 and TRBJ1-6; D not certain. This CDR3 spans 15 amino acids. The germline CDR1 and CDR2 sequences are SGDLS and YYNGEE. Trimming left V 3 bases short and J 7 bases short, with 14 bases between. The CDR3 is CASSGSPGTNSPLHF. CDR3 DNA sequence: TGTGCCAGCAGCGGAAGCCCGGGTACGAATTCACCCCTCCACTTT.

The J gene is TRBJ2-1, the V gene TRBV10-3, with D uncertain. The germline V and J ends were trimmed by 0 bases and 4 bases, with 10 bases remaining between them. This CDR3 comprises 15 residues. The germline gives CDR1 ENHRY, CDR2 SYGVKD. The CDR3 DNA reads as TGTGCCATCAGTGAGTCTGGCGGATTGTACAATGAGCAGTTCTTC. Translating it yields CAISESGGLYNEQFF.

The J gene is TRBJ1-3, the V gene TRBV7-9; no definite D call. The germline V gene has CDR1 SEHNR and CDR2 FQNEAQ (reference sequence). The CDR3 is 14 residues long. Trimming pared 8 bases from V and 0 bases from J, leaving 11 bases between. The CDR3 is CASSTRGSGNTIYF. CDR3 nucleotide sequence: TGTGCCAGCTCTACCCGGGGCTCTGGAAACACCATATATTTT.

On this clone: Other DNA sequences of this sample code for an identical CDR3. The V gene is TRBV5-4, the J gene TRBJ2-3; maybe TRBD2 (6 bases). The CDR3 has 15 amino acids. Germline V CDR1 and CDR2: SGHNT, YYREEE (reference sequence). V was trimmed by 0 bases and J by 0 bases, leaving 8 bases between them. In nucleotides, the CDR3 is TGTGCCAGCAGCTTGGTTAGCGGAAGCACAGATACGCAGTATTTT. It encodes CASSLVSGSTDTQYF.

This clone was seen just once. The CDR3 here is CASSEDGPYNEQFF. CDR3 sequence (DNA): TGTGCCAGCAGTGAGGACGGCCCCTACAATGAGCAGTTCTTC. V usage is TRBV2 and J usage is TRBJ2-1, with D hard to call. This CDR3 is built from 14 residues. From germline, CDR1 is SNHLY and CDR2 FYNNEI. V lost 3 bases, J lost 2 bases, and 8 bases lay in between.

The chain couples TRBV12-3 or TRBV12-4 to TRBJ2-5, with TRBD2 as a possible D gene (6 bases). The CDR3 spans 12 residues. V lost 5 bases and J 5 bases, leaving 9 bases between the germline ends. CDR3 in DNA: TGTGCCAGCAGTCCGGGGGTTGAGACCCAGTACTTC. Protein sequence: CASSPGVETQYF.

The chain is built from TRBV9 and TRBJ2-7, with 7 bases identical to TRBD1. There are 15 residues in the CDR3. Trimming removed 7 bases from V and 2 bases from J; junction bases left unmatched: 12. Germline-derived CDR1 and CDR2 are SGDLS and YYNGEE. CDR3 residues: CASSPRDSLAYEQYF. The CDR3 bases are TGTGCCAGCTCACCCCGGGACAGTTTAGCCTACGAGCAGTACTTC.

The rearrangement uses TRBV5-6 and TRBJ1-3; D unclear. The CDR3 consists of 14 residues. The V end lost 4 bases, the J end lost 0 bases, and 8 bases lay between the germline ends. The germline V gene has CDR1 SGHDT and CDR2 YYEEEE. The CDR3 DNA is TGTGCCAGCAGCCGGGCCTTCTCTGGAAACACCATATATTTT. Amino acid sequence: CASSRAFSGNTIYF.

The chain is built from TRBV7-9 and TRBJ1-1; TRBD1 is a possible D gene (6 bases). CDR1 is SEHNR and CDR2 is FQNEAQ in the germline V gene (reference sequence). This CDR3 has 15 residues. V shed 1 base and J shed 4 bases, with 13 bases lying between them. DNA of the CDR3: TGTGCCAGCAGCTTAGAGGCAGGGGTTGGCACTGAAGCTTTCTTT. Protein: CASSLEAGVGTEAFF.

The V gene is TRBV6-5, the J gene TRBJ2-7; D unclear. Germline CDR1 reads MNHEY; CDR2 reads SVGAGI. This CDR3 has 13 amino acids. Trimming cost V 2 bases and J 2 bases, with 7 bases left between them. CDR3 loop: CASSYGTTYEQYF. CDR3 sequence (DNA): TGTGCCAGCAGTTACGGCACAACCTACGAGCAGTACTTC.

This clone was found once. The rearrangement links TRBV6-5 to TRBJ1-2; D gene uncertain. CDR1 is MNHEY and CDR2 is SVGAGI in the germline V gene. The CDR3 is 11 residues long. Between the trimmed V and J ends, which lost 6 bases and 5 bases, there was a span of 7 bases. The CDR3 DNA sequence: TGTGCCAGCAGGAAAGAATATGGCTACACCTTC. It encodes CASRKEYGYTF.

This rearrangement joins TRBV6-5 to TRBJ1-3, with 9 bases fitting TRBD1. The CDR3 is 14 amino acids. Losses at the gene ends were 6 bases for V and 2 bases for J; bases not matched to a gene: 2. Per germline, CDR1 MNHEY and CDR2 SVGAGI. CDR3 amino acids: CASSRTGAGNTIYF. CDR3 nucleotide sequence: TGTGCCAGCAGCCGGACAGGGGCTGGAAACACCATATATTTT.

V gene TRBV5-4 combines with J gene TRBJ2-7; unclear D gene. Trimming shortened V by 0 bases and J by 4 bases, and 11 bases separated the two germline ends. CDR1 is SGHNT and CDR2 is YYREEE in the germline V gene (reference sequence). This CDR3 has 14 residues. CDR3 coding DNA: TGTGCCAGCAGCTTGGAGGGTTTCGCGTACGAGCAGTACTTC. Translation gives CASSLEGFAYEQYF.

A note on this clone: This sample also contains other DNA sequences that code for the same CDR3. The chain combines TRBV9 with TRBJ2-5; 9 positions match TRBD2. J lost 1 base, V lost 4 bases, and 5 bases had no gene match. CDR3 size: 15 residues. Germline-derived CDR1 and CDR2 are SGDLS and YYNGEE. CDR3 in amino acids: CASSSSGGTQETQYF. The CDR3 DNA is TGTGCCAGCAGCTCAAGCGGGGGGACCCAAGAGACCCAGTACTTC.

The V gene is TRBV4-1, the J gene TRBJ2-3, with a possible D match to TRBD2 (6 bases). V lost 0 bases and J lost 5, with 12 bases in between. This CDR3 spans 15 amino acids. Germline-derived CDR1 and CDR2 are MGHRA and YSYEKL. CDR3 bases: TGCGCCAGCAGCCAAGAAGTCTGGGGAGGAGATACGCAGTATTTT. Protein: CASSQEVWGGDTQYF.

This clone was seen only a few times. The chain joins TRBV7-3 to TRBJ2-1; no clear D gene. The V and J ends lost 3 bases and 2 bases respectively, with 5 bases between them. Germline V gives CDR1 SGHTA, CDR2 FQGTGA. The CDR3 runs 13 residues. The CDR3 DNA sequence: TGTGCCAGCAGCTTTGGGGCCTACAATGAGCAGTTCTTC. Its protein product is CASSFGAYNEQFF.

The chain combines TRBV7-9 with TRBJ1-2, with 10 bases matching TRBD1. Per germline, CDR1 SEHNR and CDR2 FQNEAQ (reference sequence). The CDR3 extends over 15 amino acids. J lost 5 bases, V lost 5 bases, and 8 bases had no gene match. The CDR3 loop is CASSRTDRGLYGYTF. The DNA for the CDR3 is TGTGCCAGCAGCCGAACAGACAGGGGGCTTTATGGCTACACCTTC.

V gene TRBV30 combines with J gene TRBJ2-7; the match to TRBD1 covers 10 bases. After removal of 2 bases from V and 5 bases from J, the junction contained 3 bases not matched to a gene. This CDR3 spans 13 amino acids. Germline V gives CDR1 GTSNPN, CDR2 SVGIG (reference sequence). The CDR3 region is CAWSPGQGDEQYF. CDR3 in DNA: TGTGCCTGGAGTCCTGGACAGGGGGACGAGCAGTACTTC.